These T cell receptor beta chains were read from a single sample in a study of blood T cells in healthy people across ages. One entry per CDR3 protein, called by TCRdb with MiXCR from the 5' RACE reads. The data show some 1 million distinct CDR3 sequences, with 45% seen just once and under 20% held by the top ten. Sequencing was done on a sample of blood. The receptor set was obtained from a woman aged 60-75 years in good health. Both conserved end residues are part of each CDR3. D genes are given only for firm matches. The size field is filled for only some rows; it gives once, few, many or a size class.

v_call,d_call,clone_size,cdr3_length,j_call,cdr3_nt,cdr3_aa
TRBV9,NA,few,14,TRBJ1-2,TGTGCCAGCAGCGTAGGCTCGGGGAGCTATGGCTACACCTTC,CASSVGSGSYGYTF
TRBV6-5,NA,many,11,TRBJ1-1,TGTGCCAGCGGGTTGAACACTGAAGCTTTCTTT,CASGLNTEAFF
TRBV6-5,NA,few,14,TRBJ1-2,TGTGCCAGCAGCGCCGACAGGCAGGGAAGGCGCTACACCTTC,CASSADRQGRRYTF
TRBV5-1,TRBD1,NA,14,TRBJ2-4,TGCGCCAGCAGCTCTGGACAGGGGGCTGACATTCAGTACTTC,CASSSGQGADIQYF
TRBV7-2,NA,many,12,TRBJ2-7,TGTGCCAGCAGCTTACTCGGTTTCGAGCAGTACTTC,CASSLLGFEQYF
TRBV24-1,TRBD1,few,15,TRBJ1-2,TGTGCCACCAGTGATCGGACAGGACCAAACTATGGCTACACCTTC,CATSDRTGPNYGYTF
TRBV6-6,TRBD1,few,16,TRBJ1-1,TGTGCCAGCAGGGACACTGGGACAGGACCGAACACTGAAGCTTTCTTT,CASRDTGTGPNTEAFF
TRBV29-1,TRBD2,NA,15,TRBJ2-1,TGCAGCGTTTCTCCCCGACTAGCGGGGTACAATGAGCAGTTCTTC,CSVSPRLAGYNEQFF
TRBV6-2/TRBV6-3,TRBD1,NA,14,TRBJ1-1,TGTGCCAGCAGAAAGACAGGGGCCGACACTGAAGCTTTCTTT,CASRKTGADTEAFF
TRBV20-1,TRBD2,few,16,TRBJ2-7,TGCAGTGCAAGGGAGGTGTGGGCTAGCGGGAGTGGAGAGCAGTACTTC,CSAREVWASGSGEQYF
TRBV14,NA,few,15,TRBJ1-1,TGTGCCAGCAGCCGCCGACAGGAAATGAACACTGAAGCTTTCTTT,CASSRRQEMNTEAFF
TRBV6-1,NA,NA,13,TRBJ2-7,TGTGCCAGCAGTGAGGCCCCCCCCGACGAGCAGTACTTC,CASSEAPPDEQYF
TRBV7-3,NA,NA,15,TRBJ2-3,TGTGCCAACAGCCCCTCGACAGGGAGGGCAGATACGCAGTATTTT,CANSPSTGRADTQYF
TRBV6-6,TRBD1,NA,16,TRBJ2-1,TGTGCCAGCAGTTACGACGTGGACAGGGGTCGGTATGAGCAGTTCTTC,CASSYDVDRGRYEQFF
TRBV6-1,TRBD1,once,14,TRBJ1-5,TGTGCCAGCAGAGTCGCAGGGGGAGGTCAGCCCCAGCATTTT,CASRVAGGGQPQHF
TRBV6-6,NA,NA,12,TRBJ1-1,TGTGCCAGCAGTCTCAGGGAAACTGAAGCTTTCTTT,CASSLRETEAFF
TRBV14,TRBD1,NA,15,TRBJ2-3,TGTGCCAGCAGCCGACAGGGTACTAGCACAGATACGCAGTATTTT,CASSRQGTSTDTQYF
TRBV27,NA,once,13,TRBJ2-1,TGTGCCAGCCGCCACGGTCCGTACAATGAGCAGTTCTTC,CASRHGPYNEQFF
TRBV11-2,TRBD2,NA,15,TRBJ2-1,TGTGCCAGCAGCTTAGGTGGGAGGGCCCTCAATGAGCAGTTCTTC,CASSLGGRALNEQFF
TRBV6-2/TRBV6-3,NA,NA,13,TRBJ2-5,TGTGCCAGCAGCCCCCCGAGAATAGAGACCCAGTACTTC,CASSPPRIETQYF
TRBV12-5,NA,NA,14,TRBJ1-6,TGTGCTAGTGGCCTTACAGGGAACTTCGCACCCCTCCACTTT,CASGLTGNFAPLHF
TRBV7-9,TRBD2,NA,15,TRBJ2-7,TGTGCCAGCAGCTTATCCAGGACTAGGGGAGACGAGCAGTACTTC,CASSLSRTRGDEQYF
TRBV7-2,TRBD2,few,15,TRBJ2-1,TGTGCCAGCAGCTATAGCGGGAGGCCCTACAATGAGCAGTTCTTC,CASSYSGRPYNEQFF
TRBV5-1,TRBD1,NA,14,TRBJ2-7,TGCGCCAGCAGCTGGCAGGACAGGGCCTCCGAGCAGTACTTC,CASSWQDRASEQYF
TRBV6-5,NA,NA,17,TRBJ2-1,TGTGCCAGCAGTATACCGGTCCTAGCAGTCAGGGACAATGAGCAGTTCTTC,CASSIPVLAVRDNEQFF
TRBV14,NA,NA,13,TRBJ2-1,TGTGCCAGCAGCCATCAGGGTTGCAATGAGCAGTTCTTC,CASSHQGCNEQFF
TRBV4-2,NA,few,14,TRBJ2-7,TGTGCCAGCAGCCAAGATCTAGGAAGGGACGAGCAGTACTTC,CASSQDLGRDEQYF
TRBV6-5,TRBD2,NA,16,TRBJ2-2,TGTGCCAGCAGTCACTATAGCGGGGGGGCCCCCGGGGAGCTGTTTTTT,CASSHYSGGAPGELFF
TRBV5-6,NA,NA,11,TRBJ1-1,TGTGCCAGCAGCTTAAGAGGCGAAGCTTTCTTT,CASSLRGEAFF
TRBV12-3/TRBV12-4,TRBD1,NA,15,TRBJ1-2,TGTGTCAGCAGTTTAGCTCTCCCGGGACAGGCAGGCTACACCTTC,CVSSLALPGQAGYTF
TRBV27,TRBD1,NA,16,TRBJ2-7,TGTGCCAGCAGTCTAAAGGGGACAGGGCCCACCTACGAGCAGTACTTC,CASSLKGTGPTYEQYF